Listed here are 28 T cell receptor beta chains from one sample, sequenced in a study of blood T cells in healthy people across ages. Then a second PCR, running about 6 to 12 cycles, was carried out with a sample-barcoded 5' primer and a J-beta primer mix. MiXCR, run by TCRdb on the 5' RACE reads, gives a single entry per CDR3 protein. The table shows approximately 780,000 distinct CDR3 sequences, with 20% to 30% occurring only once. This same sample was also part of a study on T cells of mothers and their children.

The source material was blood. Every receptor here comes from a boy between 10 and 17 years old in good health.

CDR3 coding DNA: TGTGCCAGCAGTCCCTTGGGGCTCACAGATACGCAGTATTTT. As protein: CASSPLGLTDTQYF. The chain joins TRBV12-3 or TRBV12-4 to TRBJ2-3, with a tentative D call TRBD1 (5 bases). The CDR3 extends over 14 amino acids. V was cut by 5 bases and J by 2 bases, with 11 bases left in between.

The sample holds a few counts of this clonotype. The rearrangement joins TRBV11-2 to TRBJ2-5; 8 bases align to TRBD2. This CDR3 region has 14 residues. V gave up 4 bases and J gave up 3 bases; unmatched junction bases: 4. Germline CDR1 is SGHAT and CDR2 is FQNNGV. This CDR3 is CASSSYSGEETQYF. CDR3 in DNA: TGTGCCAGCAGCTCCTATAGCGGGGAAGAGACCCAGTACTTC.

The rearrangement uses TRBV11-2 and TRBJ2-4; D remains unclear. The V end was cut by 5 bases, the J end by 6 bases, with 17 bases between. The CDR3 spans 15 residues. Germline CDR1 reads SGHAT; CDR2 reads FQNNGV. The chain's CDR3 is CASSENGYRGNIQYF. CDR3 bases: TGTGCCAGCAGCGAGAACGGGTATCGCGGAAACATTCAGTACTTC.

This clonotype has only a few counts. This chain connects TRBV6-6 to TRBJ2-5; 9 nucleotides align to TRBD1. Near its end, the DNA agrees better with TRBJ2-7, so the J call may be wrong. Germline V lookup: CDR1 MNHNY, CDR2 SVGAGI (reference sequence). The length of the CDR3 is 15 residues. As DNA, the CDR3 is TGTGCCAGCAGTTACTCGGGACAGGGCCCCTACGAGCAGTACTTC. Amino acids: CASSYSGQGPYEQYF.

The CDR3 region is CAAGARQETQYF. CDR3 in DNA: TGTGCCGCGGGGGCCCGACAAGAGACCCAGTACTTC. The chain couples TRBV10-3 to TRBJ2-5, with a weak D call TRBD2 (7 bases). From germline, CDR1 is ENHRY and CDR2 SYGVKD. The CDR3 contains 12 residues. The V and J ends lost 11 bases and 2 bases respectively, with 12 bases between them.

This chain uses TRBV11-2 with TRBJ2-5; 7 bases map to TRBD1. The germline V gene has CDR1 SGHAT and CDR2 FQNNGV. After removal of 0 bases from V and 1 base from J, the junction contained 17 bases not matched to a gene. The CDR3 runs to 20 residues. The CDR3 nucleotides are TGTGCCAGCAGCTTAGAAATGGGCTTTACGTGGGCAGGGGGCCAAGAGACCCAGTACTTC. Protein product: CASSLEMGFTWAGGQETQYF.

The V gene is TRBV5-1, the J gene TRBJ1-2; maybe TRBD1 (5 bases). V was clipped by 4 bases and J by 3 bases, with 16 bases between them. Germline V gene sequence: CDR1 SGHRS, CDR2 YFSETQ. CDR3 size: 15 residues. This CDR3 is CASSPSAGYHYGYTF. The CDR3 DNA is TGCGCCAGCAGCCCGTCGGCAGGGTACCACTATGGCTACACCTTC.

The V and J genes are TRBV5-1 and TRBJ2-5; 9 bases align to TRBD1. The CDR3 is made up of 16 amino acids. J lost 4 bases, V lost 4 bases, and 11 bases had no gene match. Germline loops: CDR1 SGHRS, CDR2 YFSETQ. The CDR3 DNA reads TGCGCCAGCAGCCCACAGGGGGCTGGGGCGAGAGAGACCCAGTACTTC. Translating gives CASSPQGAGARETQYF. The whole variable domain, filled in from reference TRBV5-1 and TRBJ2-5, reads KAGVTQTPRYLIKTRGQQVTLSCSPISGHRSVSWYQQTPGQGLQFLFEYFSETQRNKGNFPGRFSGRQFSNSRSEMNVSTLELGDSALYLCASSPQGAGARETQYFGPGTRLLVL.

This clonotype was observed many times. The V and J genes are TRBV24-1 and TRBJ2-3; possibly TRBD2 for D (6 bases). This CDR3 contains 17 residues. Germline CDR1 KGHDR, CDR2 SFDVKD. Trimming stripped 1 base from V and 6 bases from J, with 19 bases between. In DNA, the CDR3 is TGTGCCACCAGTGATTTAGGCCGATCTTCGGGAGCGGATACGCAGTATTTT. Protein sequence: CATSDLGRSSGADTQYF.

As for this clonotype: One end of the junction does not line up with germline, which may come from a read error. The chain joins TRBV7-9 to TRBJ2-7, with D possibly TRBD1 on 6 matching bases. Germline V lookup: CDR1 SEHNR, CDR2 FQNEAQ (reference sequence). CDR3 size: 13 residues. The CDR3 DNA reads TGTGTCAGCAGCCCGGACAGCTCCTACGAGCAGTACTTC. It is translated as CVSSPDSSYEQYF.

This rearrangement joins TRBV6-5 to TRBJ2-4; 7 bases line up with TRBD2. The length of the CDR3 is 15 residues. Losses at the gene ends were 6 bases for V and 8 bases for J; bases not matched to a gene: 13. CDR1 is MNHEY, CDR2 SVGAGI, per germline. Here the CDR3 reads CASSPVGGEGYIQYF. The DNA for the CDR3 is TGTGCCAGCAGCCCGGTGGGGGGGGAAGGCTACATTCAGTACTTC.

This clonotype was counted once. V is TRBV12-3 or TRBV12-4 and J is TRBJ2-1; 7 bases line up with TRBD2. The CDR3 totals 15 residues. The V segment lost 5 bases and the J segment 4 bases; nucleotides outside the gene matches: 8. CDR3 sequence: CASSAGTNVYNEQFF. The CDR3 DNA reads TGTGCCAGCAGTGCCGGGACTAACGTTTACAATGAGCAGTTCTTC.

The chain has TRBV11-2 and TRBJ2-5, with 8 nucleotides matching TRBD2. The V and J ends lost 2 bases and 1 base, in that order; junction bases with no gene match: 6. This CDR3 comprises 16 residues. CDR1 and CDR2 from the germline V gene are SGHAT and FQNNGV. The CDR3 DNA reads TGTGCCAGCAGCTTACGCGGTAGCGGGGCCCAAGAGACCCAGTACTTC. Encoded protein: CASSLRGSGAQETQYF.

V and J are TRBV20-1 and TRBJ2-1; D is undetermined. The V end lost 1 base, the J end lost 10 bases, and 14 bases lay between the germline ends. Germline V CDR1 and CDR2: DFQATT, SNEGSKA (reference sequence). The CDR3 totals 13 residues. This CDR3 reads CSARVDRHGEQFF. The CDR3 coding sequence is TGCAGTGCTAGAGTAGACCGGCACGGGGAGCAGTTCTTC.

The chain carries TRBV5-1 and TRBJ2-5; weak D call: TRBD2 (5 bases). This CDR3 contains 14 residues. The germline V and J ends were trimmed by 0 bases and 2 bases, with 8 bases remaining between them. Per germline, CDR1 SGHRS and CDR2 YFSETQ. The CDR3 DNA is TGCGCCAGCAGCTTGGAGCGGAGGCAAGAGACCCAGTACTTC. This encodes CASSLERRQETQYF.

The chain joins TRBV28 to TRBJ2-3; TRBD1 agrees at 7 bases. CDR3 length equals 12 residues. V shed 8 bases, J shed 4 bases, and the junction held 3 bases outside the gene matches. CDR1 is MDHEN and CDR2 is SYDVKM in the germline V gene. Here the CDR3 reads CASLGQPDTQYF. CDR3 DNA: TGTGCCAGCTTGGGACAGCCAGATACGCAGTATTTT.

The CDR3 DNA is TGTGCCAGCAGTTACTCGGATACTAACTATGGCTACACCTTC. Translation: CASSYSDTNYGYTF. The chain joins TRBV6-5 to TRBJ1-2; D gene ambiguous. CDR3 length: 14 residues. In germline, CDR1 is MNHEY, CDR2 SVGAGI. The V end was cut by 0 bases, the J end by 0 bases, with 5 bases between.

A few counts support this clonotype. The chain uses TRBV6-2 or TRBV6-3 and TRBJ2-7, with D maybe TRBD2 (5 bases). The germline V gene has CDR1 MNHEY and CDR2 SVGEGT. Trimming left V 0 bases short and J 4 bases short, with 25 bases between. This CDR3 has 19 residues. CDR3 amino acids: CASSYSEAAIIPRKYEQYF. CDR3 DNA sequence: TGTGCCAGCAGTTACTCAGAAGCGGCCATTATACCTCGCAAATACGAGCAGTACTTC.

This clonotype was found a few times. The chain uses TRBV3-1 and TRBJ2-5, with D unclear. Trimming left V 4 bases short and J 5 bases short, with 8 bases between. CDR3 length: 12 amino acids. CDR1 LGHDT and CDR2 YNNKEL come from the germline V gene (reference sequence). This chain's CDR3 is CASSRIKETQYF. The CDR3 nucleotides are TGTGCCAGCAGCCGGATCAAGGAGACCCAGTACTTC.

This clonotype was recorded at least ten times. The J gene is TRBJ2-2, the V gene TRBV9; either TRBD1 or TRBD2 may fit D (5 bases each). This CDR3 contains 15 residues. CDR1 is SGDLS, CDR2 YYNGEE, per germline. The V end was cut by 4 bases, the J end by 0 bases, with 10 bases between. The CDR3 DNA reads as TGTGCCAGCAGCCCAGGGACCACGAACACCGGGGAGCTGTTTTTT. Its protein product is CASSPGTTNTGELFF.

This clonotype was counted between two and nine times. The chain has TRBV5-1 and TRBJ1-2; no definite D call. Between the trimmed V and J ends, which lost 3 bases and 5 bases, there was a span of 11 bases. CDR3 length: 13 residues. Per the germline V gene, CDR1 is SGHRS and CDR2 is YFSETQ. This CDR3 is CASSSTFGYGYTF. CDR3 sequence (DNA): TGCGCCAGCAGCTCGACCTTTGGTTATGGCTACACCTTC.

CDR3 nucleotide sequence: TGTGCCACCAGTGCCGCGACAGGTACCGCGGGGGCCAACGTCCTGACTTTC. This codes for CATSAATGTAGANVLTF. The chain recombines TRBV24-1 with TRBJ2-6, with a possible D match to TRBD1 (6 bases). Germline CDR1 KGHDR, CDR2 SFDVKD. The CDR3 has 17 amino acids. Trimming took off 5 bases at V and 4 bases at J, with 17 bases between the two ends.

In this sample, this clonotype turned up a few times. The V gene is TRBV7-9, the J gene TRBJ2-1; a weak D match, TRBD1 (6 bases). Germline CDR1 SEHNR, CDR2 FQNEAQ (reference sequence). The CDR3 sequence is 11 residues long. V was shortened by 6 bases and J by 8 bases, with 8 bases between the two germline ends. The CDR3 DNA is TGTGCCAGCAGTGAGGGGGATGAGCAGTTCTTC. Protein sequence: CASSEGDEQFF.

The CDR3 here is CASSPGTVTNTEAFF. The CDR3 nucleotides read TGTGCCAGCTCACCAGGGACAGTCACGAACACTGAAGCTTTCTTT. The chain has TRBV18 and TRBJ1-1, with 7 positions matching TRBD1. CDR1 is KGHSH and CDR2 is LQKENI in the germline V gene. J was trimmed by 1 base and V by 2 bases; bases with no gene match: 4. This CDR3 comprises 15 residues.

CDR3 protein: CASSQRSSGGQFF. Here the CDR3 DNA reads TGTGCCAGCAGCCAACGATCTAGCGGGGGGCAGTTCTTC. V is TRBV3-1 and J is TRBJ2-5; the match to TRBD2 covers 10 bases. With the DNA end fitting TRBJ2-1 better, the J assignment may be wrong. Germline-derived CDR1 and CDR2 are LGHDT and YNNKEL (reference sequence). This CDR3 is 13 amino acids long.

The chain couples TRBV10-2 to TRBJ2-1, with D possibly matching TRBD2 (5 bases). The V end lost 7 bases, the J end lost 7 bases, and 11 bases lay between the germline ends. The CDR3 sequence is 12 residues long. Germline values: CDR1 WSHSY, CDR2 SAAADI. As DNA, the CDR3 is TGCGCCAGCACTCTCTCGGGAAATGAGCAGTTCTTC. Translating gives CASTLSGNEQFF.

The chain uses TRBV28 and TRBJ2-5; D tentatively reads TRBD1 or TRBD2 (5 bases each). CDR3 size: 14 residues. Germline V gene lookup returns CDR1 MDHEN and CDR2 SYDVKM. The ends were cut back, 5 bases at V and 1 base at J, with 11 bases in the middle. The DNA for the CDR3 is TGTGCCAGCAGTATTACGGGACGCCAAGAGACCCAGTACTTC. Its translation is CASSITGRQETQYF.

This clonotype was picked up a small number of times. The chain combines TRBV20-1 with TRBJ1-5, with 8 bases fitting TRBD1. V shed 3 bases, J shed 6 bases, and the junction held 7 bases outside the gene matches. The CDR3 covers 14 residues. From germline, CDR1 is DFQATT and CDR2 SNEGSKA (reference sequence). CDR3 residues: CSASQDRDFQPQHF. The DNA for the CDR3 is TGCAGTGCTAGTCAGGACAGGGATTTTCAGCCCCAGCATTTT.